This is a list of T cell receptor beta chains from one sample in a study of shared clonotypes between healthy human individuals. The protocol was immunoSEQ multiplex PCR, while the TCRdb copy is restricted to in-frame clones and leaves out a portion. The repertoire consists of roughly 590,000 clones, with 95% occurring once and the leading ten covering about 0.11%. Sequenced input: naive CD8+ T cells sorted from blood. Source of these receptors: a woman between 25 and 40 years old in good health. CDR3s include the opening cysteine and the closing phenylalanine or tryptophan.

TRBV7-8	TRBJ1-3	CASSTQTGAGNTIYF
TRBV29-1	TRBJ2-6	CSVEESQNSGANVLTF
TRBV5-6	TRBJ2-5	CASSTSGSQETQYF
TRBV21-1	TRBJ2-1	CASSKDLIYLAAQSYNEQFF
TRBV9	TRBJ1-2	CASSVTGDYGYTF
TRBV2	TRBJ2-7	CASREGLAREQYF
TRBV13	TRBJ2-3	CASSLLTGGSTDTQYF
TRBV28	TRBJ2-2	CASSPTGGTGELFF
TRBV2	TRBJ2-7	CANGPRDRVYEQYF
TRBV5-1	TRBJ1-1	CASSLVQADTEAFF
TRBV5-8	TRBJ2-5	CASSLGMVRTQETQYF
TRBV7-9	TRBJ2-1	CASSPTSVDEQFF
TRBV13	TRBJ2-7	CASSSGLAGRSEQYF
TRBV2	TRBJ2-2	CASSAFTNTGELFF
TRBV6-1	TRBJ2-7	CASSEWTETYEQYF
TRBV27	TRBJ2-1	CASSSSGQGIYNEQFF
TRBV28	TRBJ1-1	CASSFPYRSEAFF